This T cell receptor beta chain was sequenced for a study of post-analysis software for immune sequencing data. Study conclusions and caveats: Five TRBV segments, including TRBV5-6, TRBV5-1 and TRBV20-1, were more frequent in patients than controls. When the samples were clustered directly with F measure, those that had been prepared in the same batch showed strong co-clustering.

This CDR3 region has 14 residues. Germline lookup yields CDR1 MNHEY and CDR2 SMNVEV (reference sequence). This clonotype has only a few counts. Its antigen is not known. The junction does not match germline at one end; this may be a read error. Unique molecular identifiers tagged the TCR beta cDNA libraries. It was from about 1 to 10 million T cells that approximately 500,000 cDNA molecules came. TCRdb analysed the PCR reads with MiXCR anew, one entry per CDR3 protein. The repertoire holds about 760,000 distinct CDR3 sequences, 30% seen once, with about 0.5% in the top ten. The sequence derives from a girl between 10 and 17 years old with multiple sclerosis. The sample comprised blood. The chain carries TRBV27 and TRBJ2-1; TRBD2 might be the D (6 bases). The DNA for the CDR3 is TGTGCCTGCAGTGTTAGGAGGGCCTCAAATGAGCAGTTCTTC. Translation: CACSVRRASNEQFF.